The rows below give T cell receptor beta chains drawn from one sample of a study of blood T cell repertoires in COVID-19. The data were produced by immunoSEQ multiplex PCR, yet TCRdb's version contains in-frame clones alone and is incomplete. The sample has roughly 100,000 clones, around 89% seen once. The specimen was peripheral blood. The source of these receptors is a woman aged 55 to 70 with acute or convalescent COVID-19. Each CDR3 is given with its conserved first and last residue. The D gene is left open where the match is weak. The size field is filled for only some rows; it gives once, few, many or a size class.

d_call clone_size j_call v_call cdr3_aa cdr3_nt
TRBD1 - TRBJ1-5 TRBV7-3 CASSPQGTGNQPQHF TGTGCCAGCAGCCCCCAAGGGACAGGGAATCAGCCCCAGCATTTT
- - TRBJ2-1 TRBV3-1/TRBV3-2 CASSQEPRKEQFF TGTGCCAGCAGCCAAGAACCCAGGAAGGAGCAGTTCTTC
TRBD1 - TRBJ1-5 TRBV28 CASTLWAGGNQPQHF TGTGCCAGCACCCTATGGGCAGGGGGGAATCAGCCCCAGCATTTT
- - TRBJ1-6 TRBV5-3 CARSTGTCNSPLHF TGTGCCAGAAGCACCGGGACTTGTAATTCACCCCTCCACTTT
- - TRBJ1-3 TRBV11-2 CASSLSTGRFSGNTIYF TGTGCCAGCAGCTTAAGTACAGGTCGCTTCTCTGGAAACACCATATATTTT
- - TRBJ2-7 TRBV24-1 CATSQGSYEQYF TGTGCCACCAGTCAGGGGAGCTACGAGCAGTACTTC
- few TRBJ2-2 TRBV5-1 CASGVAGTNTGELFF TGCGCCAGCGGCGTGGCGGGTACGAACACCGGGGAGCTGTTTTTT
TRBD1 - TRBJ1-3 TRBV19 CASNPGQGRNTIYF TGTGCCAGTAATCCGGGACAGGGCCGAAACACCATATATTTT
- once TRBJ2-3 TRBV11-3 CASSLGPSTDTQYF TGTGCCAGCAGCTTGGGGCCTAGCACAGATACGCAGTATTTT
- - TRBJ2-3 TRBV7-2 CASSLTTGLQDTQYF TGTGCCAGCAGCCTCACGACCGGACTACAAGATACGCAGTATTTT
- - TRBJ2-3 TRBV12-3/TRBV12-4 CASSLSGRDTQYF TGTGCCAGCAGTTTATCGGGGAGAGATACGCAGTATTTT
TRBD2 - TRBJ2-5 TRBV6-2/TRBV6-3 CASSYIGGAGETQYF TGTGCCAGCAGTTACATCGGGGGGGCTGGGGAGACCCAGTACTTC
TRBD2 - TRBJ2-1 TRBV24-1 CATSDSGLAGGSYNEQFF TGTGCCACCAGTGATTCGGGACTAGCGGGAGGGTCCTACAATGAGCAGTTCTTC
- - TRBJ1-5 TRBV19 CASSTGGNQPQHF TGTGCCAGTAGTACGGGGGGCAATCAGCCCCAGCATTTT
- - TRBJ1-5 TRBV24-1 CATGGGLGYNQPQHF TGTGCCACCGGCGGAGGTCTGGGTTACAATCAGCCCCAGCATTTT
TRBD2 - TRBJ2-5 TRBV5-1 CASRVPGLASQETQYF TGCGCCAGCAGAGTGCCGGGACTAGCGTCACAAGAGACCCAGTACTTC
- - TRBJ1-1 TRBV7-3 CASSPRRDTEAFF TGTGCCAGCAGCCCCCGGAGGGACACTGAAGCTTTCTTT
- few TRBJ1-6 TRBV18 CASSTSTGQNSPLHF TGTGCCAGCTCAACTTCGACAGGTCAGAACTCACCCCTCCACTTT
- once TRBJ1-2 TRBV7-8 CASSYREGDYGYTF TGTGCCAGCAGCTACCGAGAGGGAGACTATGGCTACACCTTC
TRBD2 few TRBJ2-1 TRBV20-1 CSASDTGGTYNEQFF TGCAGTGCTAGTGATACGGGAGGCACCTACAATGAGCAGTTCTTC
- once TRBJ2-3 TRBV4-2 CASSQEGAGTITQYF TGTGCCAGCAGCCAAGAGGGGGCGGGGACTATTACGCAGTATTTT
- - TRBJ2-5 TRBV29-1 CSVGGYQETQYF TGCAGCGTTGGAGGCTATCAAGAGACCCAGTACTTC
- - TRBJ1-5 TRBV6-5 CASMDGGSNQPQHF TGTGCCAGCATGGACGGGGGGAGCAATCAGCCCCAGCATTTT
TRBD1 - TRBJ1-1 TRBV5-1 CASTLGTGANTEAFF TGCGCCAGCACCTTGGGGACAGGGGCAAACACTGAAGCTTTCTTT
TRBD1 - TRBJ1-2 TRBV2 CASSERQGSAGYTF TGTGCCAGCAGTGAACGACAGGGGAGCGCCGGCTACACCTTC
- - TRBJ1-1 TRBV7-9 CASSTLTGMNTEAFF TGTGCCAGCAGCACACTGACCGGGATGAACACTGAAGCTTTCTTT
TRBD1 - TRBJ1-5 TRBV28 CASNPRKGARNQPQHF TGTGCCAGCAACCCCAGGAAGGGGGCTCGCAATCAGCCCCAGCATTTT
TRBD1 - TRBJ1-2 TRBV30 CAWSVARTGGGYTF TGTGCCTGGAGTGTAGCCCGGACAGGCGGTGGCTACACCTTC
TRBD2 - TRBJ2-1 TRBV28 CAIEPSGSSDEQFF TGTGCCATTGAGCCTAGCGGGAGTAGTGATGAGCAGTTCTTC